The entry that follows covers one T cell receptor (beta chain) sequence. This sample is part of a study of blood T cell repertoires in COVID-19. Study in general: Italy, Spain and the United States were the sources of the convalescent and acute COVID-19 samples. From T cells, B-cell-depleted T cells, or PBMCs came the material, which was cDNA or gDNA.

The CDR3 covers 13 residues. V gave up 5 bases and J gave up 2 bases, with 10 bases separating them. In germline, CDR1 is LNHDA, CDR2 SQIVND (reference sequence). Per the original data handling: The assay estimated nucleated cells by amplifying reference gene primers. The table came from immunoSEQ multiplex PCR; TCRdb's copy has only in-frame clones and leaves some out. Clone size and V and J calls were adopted from that table, with D and trimming inferred from the DNA. The sample lists about 110,000 clones, approximately 80% occurring once. The source of this sequence is a woman between 55 and 75 years old with acute or convalescent COVID-19. The chain links TRBV19 to TRBJ2-7; possibly TRBD1 for D (6 bases). The sequenced sample was peripheral blood. Here the CDR3 reads CASSDRSPYEQYF. The CDR3 nucleotides are TGTGCCAGTAGTGACAGGTCCCCCTACGAGCAGTACTTC.